This T cell receptor (beta chain) was observed in a study of CD8+ T cells in alopecia areata. Study-level results: Tofacitinib did not eliminate many expanded lesional clones from scalp or blood. With just one nonresponder, it is still uncertain whether baseline CD8+ expansion relates to response.

This CDR3 is 15 amino acids long. Germline V lookup: CDR1 SGDLS, CDR2 YYNGEE. V lost 0 bases and J lost 8, with 12 bases in between. Reverse transcribed after extraction, RNA yielded cDNA as the sequencing template. Libraries were prepared by immunoSEQ multiplex PCR; TCRdb keeps only in-frame clonotypes and omits some of them. The table shows over 150,000 clones, with less than 70% occurring only once. In the case of this clone: Its specificity is not known.

The sample's treatment: oral pan-JAK inhibitor, 5-10 mg twice daily. The chain employs TRBV9 and TRBJ1-6; D perhaps matches TRBD1 (5 bases). The TCR originated in a human donor with alopecia areata. The specimen was CD4+ T cells sorted from blood, collected at week 24, from a patient treated with tofacitinib. The CDR3 DNA reads as TGTGCCAGCAGCGTAGAAGGGACGAGCGATTCACCCCTCCACTTT. Amino acids: CASSVEGTSDSPLHF. Complete variable domain (other parts from reference TRBV9 and TRBJ1-6): DSGVTQTPKHLITATGQRVTLRCSPRSGDLSVYWYQQSLDQGLQFLIQYYNGEERAKGNILERFSAQQFPDLHSELNLSSLELGDSALYFCASSVEGTSDSPLHFGNGTRLTVT.